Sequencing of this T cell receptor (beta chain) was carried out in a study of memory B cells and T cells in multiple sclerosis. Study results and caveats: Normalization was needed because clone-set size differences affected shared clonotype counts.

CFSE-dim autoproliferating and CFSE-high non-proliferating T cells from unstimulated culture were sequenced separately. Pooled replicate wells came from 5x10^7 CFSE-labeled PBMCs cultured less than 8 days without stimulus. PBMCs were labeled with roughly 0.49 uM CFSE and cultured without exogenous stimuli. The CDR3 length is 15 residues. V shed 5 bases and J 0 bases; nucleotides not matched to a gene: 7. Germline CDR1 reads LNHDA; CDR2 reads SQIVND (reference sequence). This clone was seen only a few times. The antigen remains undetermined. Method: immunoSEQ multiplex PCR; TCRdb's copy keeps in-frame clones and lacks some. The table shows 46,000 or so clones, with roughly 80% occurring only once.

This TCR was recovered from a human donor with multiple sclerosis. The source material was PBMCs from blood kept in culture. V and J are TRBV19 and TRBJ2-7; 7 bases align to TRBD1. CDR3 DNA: TGTGCCAGTAGTGCCGGACAGGCCAGCTCCTACGAGCAGTACTTC. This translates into CASSAGQASSYEQYF.